This TCR beta chain was retrieved from a study of T cell changes during pregnancy in multiple sclerosis. Assay: immunoSEQ multiplex PCR; the TCRdb copy retains only in-frame clones and omits some. This table holds about 50,000 clones, 92% found once. CDR1 and CDR2 from the germline V gene are SGHVS and FQNEAQ. With V trimmed by 6 bases and J by 6 bases, 7 bases remained unmatched. The CDR3 loop spans 15 amino acids. This sequence joins TRBV7-8 and TRBJ2-1; TRBD2 matches 11 bases. This clonotype was obtained from a female donor with multiple sclerosis, enrolled in a pregnancy study. The specimen comprised CD4+ T cells from peripheral blood mononuclear cells, sampled in the third trimester of pregnancy. For the CDR3, the DNA is TGTGCCAGCAGAGATTTAGCGGGGGGGTTCAATGAGCAGTTCTTC. Its translation is CASRDLAGGFNEQFF.